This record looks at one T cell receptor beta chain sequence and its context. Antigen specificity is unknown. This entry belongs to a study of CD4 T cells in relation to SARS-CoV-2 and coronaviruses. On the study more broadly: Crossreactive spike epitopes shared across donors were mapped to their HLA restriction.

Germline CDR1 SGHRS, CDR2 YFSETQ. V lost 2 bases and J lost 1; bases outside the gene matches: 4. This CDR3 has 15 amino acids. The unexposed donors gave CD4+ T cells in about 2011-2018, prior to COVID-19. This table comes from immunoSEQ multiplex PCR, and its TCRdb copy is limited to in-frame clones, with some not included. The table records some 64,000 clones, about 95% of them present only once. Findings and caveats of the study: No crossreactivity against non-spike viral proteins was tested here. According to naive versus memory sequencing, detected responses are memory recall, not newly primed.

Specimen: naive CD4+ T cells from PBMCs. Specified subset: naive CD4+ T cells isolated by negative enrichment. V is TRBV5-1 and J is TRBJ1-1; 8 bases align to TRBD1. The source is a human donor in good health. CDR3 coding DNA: TGCGCCAGCAGCTTATATGGGACAGGGAACACTGAAGCTTTCTTT. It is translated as CASSLYGTGNTEAFF.